This T cell receptor (beta chain) was sequenced during a study of vaccination effects on CD4 cells after COVID-19. Study as a whole: Post-vaccine specimens were collected at a median of 72 days following the second dose. Whole-study findings and limits: Both infection-induced and vaccine-induced clones contracted markedly at late post-vaccination timepoints.

Points on this clone: The antigen is not known.

Assay used: immunoSEQ multiplex PCR; TCRdb lists only in-frame clones, some missing. The sample lists over 25,000 clones, 75% to 80% occurring once. Pools of viral peptides were used by the ViraFEST assay to expand antigen-specific CD4+ T cells ahead of sequencing. Isolating CD4+ T cells followed more than eight days of culture. Each person got two doses of an mRNA SARS-CoV-2 vaccine, BNT162b2 or mRNA-1273. Every well got a few million PBMC, which were grown with around 10 IU/ml IL-2 and 10 ug/ml peptides. Both day 3 and day 7 saw half the medium replaced with IL-2 medium. The CDR3 is made up of 17 amino acids.

The receptor's source is a human donor who received a COVID-19 vaccine. Some clones in this sample may be carry-over from other donors' samples. The rearrangement links TRBV21-1 to TRBJ2-3; TRBD1 reflects the table's D call only, with no check against the DNA. TRBV21-1 is a pseudogene. Sequenced here: CD4+ T cells from PBMCs cultured with SARS-CoV-2 spike peptides, sampled after COVID-19 vaccination. Here the CDR3 reads CASSTGDDRDITDTQYF. CDR3 coding DNA: TGTGCCAGCAGCACGGGGGATGACAGGGATATCACAGATACGCAGTATTTT.